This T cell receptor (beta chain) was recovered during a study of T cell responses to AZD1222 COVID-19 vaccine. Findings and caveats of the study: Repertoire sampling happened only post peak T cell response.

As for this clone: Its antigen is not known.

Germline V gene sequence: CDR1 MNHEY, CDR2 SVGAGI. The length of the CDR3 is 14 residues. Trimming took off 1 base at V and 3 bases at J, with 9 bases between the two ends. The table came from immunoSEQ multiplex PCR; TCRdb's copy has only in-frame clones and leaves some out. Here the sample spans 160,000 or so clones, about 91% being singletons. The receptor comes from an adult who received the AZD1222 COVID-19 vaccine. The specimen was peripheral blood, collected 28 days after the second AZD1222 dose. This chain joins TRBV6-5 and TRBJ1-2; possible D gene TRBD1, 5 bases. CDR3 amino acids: CASSYLGTDYGYTF. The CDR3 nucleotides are TGTGCCAGCAGTTACTTGGGGACGGACTATGGCTACACCTTC.